Listed below are T cell receptor beta chains from one sample, sequenced in a study of cytomegalovirus exposure and HLA in healthy donors. The table came from immunoSEQ multiplex PCR; TCRdb's copy has only in-frame clones and leaves some out. Across 160,000 or so clones, the top ten clones capture approximately 2.3% of the sample. What was sequenced was PBMCs. These receptors were taken from a man in his thirties or forties in good health and CMV-seronegative. Each CDR3 is given with its conserved first and last residue. The order of the fields is J gene, V gene, D gene, CDR3 protein, CDR3 DNA. D genes are given only for firm matches.

J: TRBJ2-4; V: TRBV7-9; D: TRBD2; CDR3: CASSLIAGIIKNIQYF; DNA: TGTGCCAGCAGCCTTATAGCGGGGATAATCAAAAACATTCAGTACTTC
J: TRBJ1-2; V: TRBV6-1; D: NA; CDR3: CASTLGVSGYTF; DNA: TGTGCCAGCACACTGGGAGTGTCTGGCTACACCTTC
J: TRBJ2-1; V: TRBV9; D: TRBD2; CDR3: CASSGSGRAGDEQFF; DNA: TGTGCCAGCAGCGGTAGCGGGAGGGCCGGGGATGAGCAGTTCTTC
J: TRBJ2-1; V: TRBV9; D: TRBD2; CDR3: CASSGTSGSTYNEQFF; DNA: TGTGCCAGCAGCGGGACTAGCGGGTCGACCTACAATGAGCAGTTCTTC
J: TRBJ1-4; V: TRBV16; D: NA; CDR3: CASSRINRESEKLFF; DNA: TGTGCCAGCAGCCGAATCAACAGGGAGAGCGAAAAACTGTTTTTT
J: TRBJ2-7; V: TRBV2; D: TRBD1; CDR3: CASKRQGDVYEQYF; DNA: TGTGCCAGCAAACGACAGGGGGATGTCTACGAGCAGTACTTC
J: TRBJ2-4; V: TRBV28; D: TRBD2; CDR3: CASRTSGRPGIQYF; DNA: TGTGCCAGCAGGACTAGCGGGAGACCGGGCATTCAGTACTTC
J: TRBJ2-5; V: TRBV27; D: TRBD1; CDR3: CASSSDSTGLPETQYF; DNA: TGTGCCAGCAGTTCCGATTCGACAGGGCTTCCAGAGACCCAGTACTTC
J: TRBJ2-1; V: TRBV5-1; D: NA; CDR3: CASSLGVTSYNEQFF; DNA: TGCGCCAGCAGCTTGGGCGTAACCTCCTACAATGAGCAGTTCTTC
J: TRBJ1-2; V: TRBV6-5; D: NA; CDR3: CASSYLGPGGDYGYTF; DNA: TGTGCCAGCAGTTACCTCGGACCGGGGGGGGACTATGGCTACACCTTC
J: TRBJ1-5; V: TRBV29-1; D: TRBD1; CDR3: CSVQGINQPQHF; DNA: TGCAGCGTACAGGGGATTAATCAGCCCCAGCATTTT
J: TRBJ2-2; V: TRBV18; D: NA; CDR3: CASSLRGTSNTGELFF; DNA: TGTGCCAGCTCCCTTCGGGGGACTTCGAACACCGGGGAGCTGTTTTTT
J: TRBJ1-4; V: TRBV7-8; D: NA; CDR3: CASSLSSRGWVEKLFF; DNA: TGTGCCAGCAGCTTAAGTAGTAGAGGGTGGGTTGAAAAACTGTTTTTT
J: TRBJ2-2; V: TRBV11-2; D: NA; CDR3: CASSGGAIIAVGELFF; DNA: TGTGCCAGCAGCGGGGGTGCCATTATAGCGGTCGGGGAGCTGTTTTTT
J: TRBJ2-3; V: TRBV6-4; D: TRBD1; CDR3: CASSTDRDTDTQYF; DNA: TGTGCCAGCAGCACGGACAGGGACACAGATACGCAGTATTTT
J: TRBJ1-2; V: TRBV28; D: NA; CDR3: CASSLAVTDYGYTF; DNA: TGTGCCAGCAGTTTAGCGGTCACCGACTATGGCTACACCTTC
J: TRBJ2-1; V: TRBV6-6; D: TRBD2; CDR3: CASSYYAGVHNEQFF; DNA: TGTGCCAGCAGTTACTACGCGGGGGTTCACAATGAGCAGTTCTTC
J: TRBJ1-3; V: TRBV7-9; D: TRBD1; CDR3: CASTIPILDRAGNTIYF; DNA: TGTGCCAGCACCATACCGATACTAGACAGGGCTGGAAACACCATATATTTT
J: TRBJ1-1; V: TRBV5-1; D: TRBD1; CDR3: CASSSGGPGNTEAFF; DNA: TGCGCCAGCAGCTCAGGGGGCCCAGGAAACACTGAAGCTTTCTTT
J: TRBJ1-5; V: TRBV30; D: NA; CDR3: CAWSLGGSGNQPQHF; DNA: TGTGCCTGGAGCCTCGGGGGGTCGGGCAATCAGCCCCAGCATTTT
J: TRBJ1-2; V: TRBV7-2; D: NA; CDR3: CASSLGPGVNGYTF; DNA: TGTGCCAGCAGCTTAGGACCCGGGGTCAATGGCTACACCTTC
J: TRBJ2-2; V: TRBV2; D: NA; CDR3: CARQGSPGELFF; DNA: TGTGCCCGCCAGGGGAGTCCCGGGGAGCTGTTTTTT
J: TRBJ2-7; V: TRBV2; D: TRBD1; CDR3: CASRRQGLNEQYF; DNA: TGTGCCAGCAGGCGACAGGGGCTCAACGAGCAGTACTTC
J: TRBJ2-1; V: TRBV5-4; D: NA; CDR3: CASSLGTNEQFF; DNA: TGTGCCAGCAGCTTGGGAACTAATGAGCAGTTCTTC
J: TRBJ2-7; V: TRBV20-1; D: NA; CDR3: CSARAYEQYF; DNA: TGCAGTGCCCGAGCCTACGAGCAGTACTTC
J: TRBJ1-3; V: TRBV5-1; D: TRBD1; CDR3: CASSIYTGGAGAGDTIYF; DNA: TGCGCCAGCAGCATTTATACAGGGGGCGCAGGCGCCGGGGACACCATATATTTT
J: TRBJ1-1; V: TRBV10-3; D: NA; CDR3: CASNSYPMGAFF; DNA: TGTGCCTCTAACAGCTATCCCATGGGAGCTTTCTTT
J: TRBJ2-1; V: TRBV25-1; D: TRBD2; CDR3: CASSDPGRASANEQFF; DNA: TGTGCCAGCAGTGATCCCGGGAGGGCCTCGGCCAATGAGCAGTTCTTC
J: TRBJ1-1; V: TRBV7-6; D: TRBD1; CDR3: CASSWALQGGVTEAFF; DNA: TGTGCCAGCAGCTGGGCCTTACAGGGGGGCGTCACTGAAGCTTTCTTT
J: TRBJ2-7; V: TRBV6-1; D: NA; CDR3: CASSGGETYEQYF; DNA: TGTGCCAGCAGTGGGGGGGAAACCTACGAGCAGTACTTC
J: TRBJ2-3; V: TRBV9; D: TRBD2; CDR3: CASSVLAGAGDTQYF; DNA: TGTGCCAGCAGCGTACTAGCGGGAGCGGGAGATACGCAGTATTTT
J: TRBJ2-7; V: TRBV9; D: TRBD2; CDR3: CASSVEGGRANEQYF; DNA: TGTGCCAGCAGCGTAGAGGGCGGGAGGGCAAACGAGCAGTACTTC
J: TRBJ2-2; V: TRBV5-4; D: NA; CDR3: CASSLAGSTGELFF; DNA: TGTGCCAGCAGCTTGGCAGGGTCTACCGGGGAGCTGTTTTTT
J: TRBJ2-3; V: TRBV7-9; D: TRBD2; CDR3: CASVPQAGVADTQYF; DNA: TGTGCCAGCGTTCCCCAGGCGGGAGTGGCGGATACGCAGTATTTT
J: TRBJ2-3; V: TRBV18; D: NA; CDR3: CASSPGQSQFSTDTQYF; DNA: TGTGCCAGCTCACCTGGACAGTCCCAGTTCAGCACAGATACGCAGTATTTT